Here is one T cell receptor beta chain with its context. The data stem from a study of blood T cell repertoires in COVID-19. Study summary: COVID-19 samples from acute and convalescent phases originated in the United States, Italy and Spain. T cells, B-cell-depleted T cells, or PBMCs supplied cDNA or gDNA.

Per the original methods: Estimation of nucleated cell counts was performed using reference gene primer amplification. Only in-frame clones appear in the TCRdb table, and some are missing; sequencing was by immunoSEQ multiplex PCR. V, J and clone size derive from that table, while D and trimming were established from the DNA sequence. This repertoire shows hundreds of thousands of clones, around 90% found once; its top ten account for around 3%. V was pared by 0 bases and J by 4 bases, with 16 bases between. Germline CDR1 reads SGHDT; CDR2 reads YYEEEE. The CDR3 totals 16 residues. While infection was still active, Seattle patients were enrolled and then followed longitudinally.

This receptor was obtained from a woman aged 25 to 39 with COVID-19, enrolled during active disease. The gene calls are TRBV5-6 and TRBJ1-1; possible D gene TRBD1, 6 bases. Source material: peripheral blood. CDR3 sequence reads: CASSLGVRGGSTEAFF. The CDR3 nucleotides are TGTGCCAGCAGCTTGGGGGTCAGGGGTGGAAGCACTGAAGCTTTCTTT.